The present TCR beta chain was sequenced within a study of OX40 agonist ivuxolimab in advanced cancers. At the level of the study: At 82.7% male, the cohort had a mean age of 60 years, ranging from roughly 20 to 85.

Study-wide findings and caveats: Doses of 0.1 to 3.0 mg/kg were accompanied by clonal expansion of CD4+ and CD8+ blood T cells by week 6.

For this clone: Antigen specificity is unknown.

The V end was cut by 5 bases, the J end by 2 bases, with 7 bases between. The germline V gene encodes CDR1 MDHEN and CDR2 SYDVKM. The CDR3 covers 13 residues. Repertoires were generated with immunoSEQ multiplex PCR, while TCRdb's copy carries only in-frame clones and drops some. The sample yields some 74,000 clones, approximately 92% seen once. This TCR was sampled from an adult with an advanced solid tumor such as melanoma, head and neck, liver or kidney cancer. The input for sequencing was CD4+ or CD8+ T cells sorted from blood, taken in a trial of the OX40 agonist ivuxolimab. This chain links TRBV28 with TRBJ1-3; TRBD1 might be the D (6 bases). The CDR3 coding sequence is TGTGCCAGCAGTAGGGACACTGGAAACACCATATATTTT. This translates into CASSRDTGNTIYF.